What follows is one T cell receptor (beta chain) and its context. Its antigen remains unidentified. The data were taken from a study of shared clonotypes between healthy human individuals. Study results and limitations: Across subsets, estimated richness was generally greater for naive than for memory populations.

Using immunoSEQ multiplex PCR, the repertoire was profiled, and TCRdb retains in-frame clones only, with some absent. Counted here are over 2 million clones, approximately 95% occurring once; the ten biggest clones make up 0.1% to 0.15%. V was cut by 3 bases and J by 0 bases, with 10 bases left in between. Looked up from germline, CDR1 is SGHRS and CDR2 is YFSETQ. The CDR3 has 14 residues. The chain couples TRBV5-1 to TRBJ2-7; D uncertain. The clonotype originates from a man aged 18 to 30 in good health. Source material: naive CD4+ T cells sorted from blood. Subset in this sample: CD45RA+ positively selected. Written as DNA, the CDR3 is TGCGCCAGCAGCTCGGAGTGGGGCTCCTACGAGCAGTACTTC. Its translation is CASSSEWGSYEQYF. The full variable domain, completed using reference TRBV5-1 and TRBJ2-7, is KAGVTQTPRYLIKTRGQQVTLSCSPISGHRSVSWYQQTPGQGLQFLFEYFSETQRNKGNFPGRFSGRQFSNSRSEMNVSTLELGDSALYLCASSSEWGSYEQYFGPGTRLTVT.